A selection of T cell receptor beta chains follows, all from one sample in a study of cytomegalovirus exposure and HLA in healthy donors. Data came from immunoSEQ multiplex PCR; TCRdb stores just in-frame clones and leaves some out. The sample carries 150,000 to 200,000 clones, about 75% recorded once. What was sequenced was PBMCs. Receptors originate from a female donor in good health and CMV-seronegative. The CDR3 runs from the conserved cysteine through the conserved F or W. The D gene is left open where the match is weak. The listing skips clone size in some rows; elsewhere it reads once, few, many or a size class.

NA | TRBJ1-1 | NA | TRBV9 | CASSVEGHLNTEAFF | TGTGCCAGCAGCGTAGAGGGACACCTGAACACTGAAGCTTTCTTT
NA | TRBJ2-7 | NA | TRBV4-1 | CASSQVSDSSYEQYF | TGCGCCAGCAGCCAAGTTTCCGACAGCTCCTACGAGCAGTACTTC
NA | TRBJ2-7 | few | TRBV30 | CAWGAHEQYF | TGTGCCTGGGGGGCCCACGAGCAGTACTTC
TRBD2 | TRBJ2-3 | NA | TRBV2 | CASSPTSGSVDTQYF | TGTGCCAGCAGCCCAACTAGCGGGAGTGTAGATACGCAGTATTTT
NA | TRBJ1-4 | NA | TRBV6-1 | CASSESQNNEKLFF | TGTGCCAGCAGTGAATCACAGAATAATGAAAAACTGTTTTTT
TRBD1 | TRBJ1-2 | NA | TRBV6-1 | CASSEGWRQGVDYGYTF | TGTGCCAGCAGTGAAGGGTGGAGACAGGGGGTCGACTATGGCTACACCTTC
NA | TRBJ2-1 | NA | TRBV19 | CASTERGGSGNEQFF | TGTGCCAGTACCGAGAGGGGGGGGTCGGGCAATGAGCAGTTCTTC
TRBD2 | TRBJ2-7 | NA | TRBV5-1 | CASSSGTSGYEQYF | TGCGCCAGCAGCTCCGGGACTAGCGGGTACGAGCAGTACTTC
NA | TRBJ2-5 | once | TRBV6-5 | CASSYSDYSETQYF | TGTGCCAGCAGTTACTCAGACTATTCCGAGACCCAGTACTTC
NA | TRBJ2-5 | NA | TRBV29-1 | CSVGTGRGETQYF | TGCAGCGTTGGGACAGGGAGGGGAGAGACCCAGTACTTC
TRBD1 | TRBJ2-7 | NA | TRBV6-1 | CASSGQAGTGSYEQYF | TGTGCCAGCAGTGGCCAGGCCGGGACAGGGTCCTACGAGCAGTACTTC
TRBD2 | TRBJ2-7 | NA | TRBV4-1 | CASSPVLAGVPYEQYF | TGCGCCAGCAGCCCAGTCCTAGCGGGAGTCCCCTACGAGCAGTACTTC
TRBD2 | TRBJ2-1 | NA | TRBV5-1 | CASSLVVAGNYNEQFF | TGCGCCAGCAGCTTGGTCGTAGCGGGGAACTACAATGAGCAGTTCTTC
NA | TRBJ1-5 | NA | TRBV2 | CASSIHSNQPQHF | TGTGCCAGCAGTATACATAGCAATCAGCCCCAGCATTTT
NA | TRBJ1-1 | few | TRBV7-3 | CASSLNPTATEAFF | TGTGCCAGCAGCCTAAACCCGACAGCTACTGAAGCTTTCTTT
TRBD1 | TRBJ1-1 | NA | TRBV2 | CASGRDRGTEAFF | TGTGCCAGCGGCAGGGACAGGGGTACTGAAGCTTTCTTT
NA | TRBJ2-1 | NA | TRBV15 | CATTVGGSYNEQFF | TGTGCCACCACGGTTGGCGGCAGCTACAATGAGCAGTTCTTC
TRBD1 | TRBJ1-1 | few | TRBV7-8 | CASSLAGRGVITEAFF | TGTGCCAGCAGCTTAGCGGGCAGGGGGGTAATAACTGAAGCTTTCTTT
NA | TRBJ1-6 | NA | TRBV7-9 | CASRKGGSYNSPLHF | TGTGCCAGCAGAAAAGGGGGCTCCTATAATTCACCCCTCCACTTT
TRBD1 | TRBJ1-1 | NA | TRBV5-1 | CASSDKRQGATEAFF | TGCGCCAGCAGCGACAAAAGACAGGGGGCAACTGAAGCTTTCTTT
TRBD2 | TRBJ2-7 | NA | TRBV30 | CAWNRLAGGGEQYF | TGTGCCTGGAATCGACTAGCGGGAGGGGGGGAGCAGTACTTC
TRBD2 | TRBJ2-3 | NA | TRBV15 | CATSRGRTSGGDSTDTQYF | TGTGCCACCAGCAGAGGCCGGACTAGCGGGGGGGATAGCACAGATACGCAGTATTTT
TRBD2 | TRBJ2-1 | NA | TRBV6-6 | CASSPRGGIYNEQFF | TGTGCCAGCAGCCCCCGGGGGGGTATCTACAATGAGCAGTTCTTC
NA | TRBJ2-3 | NA | TRBV4-2 | CASSQDQRDTQYF | TGTGCCAGCAGCCAAGACCAGCGGGATACGCAGTATTTT
NA | TRBJ1-5 | NA | TRBV6-1 | CASSEFGRREVSNQPQHF | TGTGCCAGCAGTGAATTCGGTCGCCGGGAGGTTAGCAATCAGCCCCAGCATTTT
NA | TRBJ2-2 | NA | TRBV6-1 | CASSGPTSPDGELFF | TGTGCCAGCAGTGGCCCGACTAGTCCAGATGGGGAGCTGTTTTTT
TRBD2 | TRBJ2-7 | NA | TRBV19 | CASSILAGLASYEQYF | TGTGCCAGTAGTATTCTAGCGGGCCTGGCCTCCTACGAGCAGTACTTC
NA | TRBJ1-2 | NA | TRBV9 | CASSGSTGLGYTF | TGTGCCAGCAGCGGGTCCACAGGGCTCGGCTACACCTTC
TRBD2 | TRBJ2-5 | NA | TRBV7-2 | CASSLVLAGGQETQYF | TGTGCCAGCAGCTTAGTATTAGCGGGGGGCCAAGAGACCCAGTACTTC
NA | TRBJ1-1 | few | TRBV4-1 | CASSPRGFTEAFF | TGCGCCAGCAGCCCCAGGGGTTTCACTGAAGCTTTCTTT
NA | TRBJ1-2 | NA | TRBV2 | CASSEGLQDGYTF | TGTGCCAGCAGTGAAGGCTTACAGGACGGCTACACCTTC
TRBD2 | TRBJ2-7 | NA | TRBV5-4 | CASSPDGTRLEQYF | TGTGCCAGCAGTCCCGACGGGACTAGGCTCGAGCAGTACTTC
NA | TRBJ2-7 | once | TRBV18 | CASSPQTATYEQYF | TGTGCCAGCTCCCCACAGACGGCGACTTACGAGCAGTACTTC
TRBD2 | TRBJ2-7 | NA | TRBV5-4 | CASSLAGSGGPSYEQYF | TGTGCCAGCAGCCTGGCGGGAAGCGGGGGTCCTTCCTACGAGCAGTACTTC
NA | TRBJ2-2 | NA | TRBV10-3 | CAIRGTFGTGELFF | TGTGCCATCAGGGGGACATTTGGCACCGGGGAGCTGTTTTTT
NA | TRBJ2-5 | NA | TRBV5-1 | CASSLYDRETQYF | TGCGCCAGCAGCTTGTATGACAGAGAGACCCAGTACTTC
NA | TRBJ2-7 | NA | TRBV6-6 | CASSLSGEQYF | TGTGCCAGCAGTCTGTCAGGGGAGCAGTACTTC
NA | TRBJ1-2 | NA | TRBV5-1 | CASSLADSLNYGYTF | TGCGCCAGCAGCTTGGCGGACTCCCTTAACTATGGCTACACCTTC
NA | TRBJ1-4 | NA | TRBV2 | CASSSRLTNEKLFF | TGTGCCAGCAGCTCGAGGTTAACTAATGAAAAACTGTTTTTT
NA | TRBJ1-5 | NA | TRBV29-1 | CSVESSGNQPQHF | TGCAGCGTTGAATCGTCAGGCAATCAGCCCCAGCATTTT
NA | TRBJ2-6 | NA | TRBV5-1 | CASSLANVLTF | TGCGCCAGCAGTCTGGCCAACGTCCTGACTTTC
NA | TRBJ1-4 | NA | TRBV6-5 | CASSHSGGQGEKLFF | TGTGCCAGCAGCCACTCCGGGGGGCAGGGTGAAAAACTGTTTTTT
TRBD2 | TRBJ2-7 | NA | TRBV5-4 | CASSLGGAGGWYEQYF | TGTGCCAGCAGCTTGGGTGGGGCGGGGGGGTGGTACGAGCAGTACTTC
TRBD2 | TRBJ2-1 | few | TRBV9 | CASSSRTSGDNEQFF | TGTGCCAGCAGCTCTCGGACTAGCGGGGACAATGAGCAGTTCTTC
NA | TRBJ2-3 | once | TRBV19 | CASSIGIGGGKTDTQYF | TGTGCCAGTAGTATCGGCATCGGCGGGGGCAAAACAGATACGCAGTATTTT
NA | TRBJ1-1 | NA | TRBV30 | CAWSVVGASEAFF | TGTGCCTGGAGTGTTGTGGGGGCTAGTGAAGCTTTCTTT